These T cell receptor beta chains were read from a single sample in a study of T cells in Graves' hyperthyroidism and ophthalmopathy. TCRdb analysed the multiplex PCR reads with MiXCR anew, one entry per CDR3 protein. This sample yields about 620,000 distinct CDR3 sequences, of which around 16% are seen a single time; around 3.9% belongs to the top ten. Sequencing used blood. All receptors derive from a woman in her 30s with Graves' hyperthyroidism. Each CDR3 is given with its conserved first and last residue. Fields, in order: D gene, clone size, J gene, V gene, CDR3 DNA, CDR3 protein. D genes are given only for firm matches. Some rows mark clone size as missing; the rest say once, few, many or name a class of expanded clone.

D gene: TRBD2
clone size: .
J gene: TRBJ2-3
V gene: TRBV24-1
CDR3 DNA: TGTGCCACCAGTGATTTGATGGGACTAGCGGGACTGGCAGATACGCAGTATTTT
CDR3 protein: CATSDLMGLAGLADTQYF

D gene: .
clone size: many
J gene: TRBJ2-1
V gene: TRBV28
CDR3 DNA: TGTGCCAGCAGCACCCCGTACAATGAGCAGTTCTTC
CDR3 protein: CASSTPYNEQFF

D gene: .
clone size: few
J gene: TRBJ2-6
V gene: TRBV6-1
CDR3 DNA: TGTGCCAGCAGTCGCACAGGCACGAGCTCTGGGGCCAACGTCCTGACTTTC
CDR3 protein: CASSRTGTSSGANVLTF

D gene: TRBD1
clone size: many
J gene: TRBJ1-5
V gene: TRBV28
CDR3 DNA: TGTGCCAGCAGCCTTGCCCTTCGACAGGGAAGGGGATATCAGCCCCAGCATTTT
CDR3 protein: CASSLALRQGRGYQPQHF

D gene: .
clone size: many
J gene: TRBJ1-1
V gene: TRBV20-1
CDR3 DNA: TGCAGTGCTAGAGACCCCCGGACACTCAACACTGAAGCTTTCTTT
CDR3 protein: CSARDPRTLNTEAFF

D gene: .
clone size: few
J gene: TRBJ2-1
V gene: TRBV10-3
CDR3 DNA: TGTGCCATCAAATCTCTAGCCGATAACAATGAGCAGTTCTTC
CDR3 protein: CAIKSLADNNEQFF

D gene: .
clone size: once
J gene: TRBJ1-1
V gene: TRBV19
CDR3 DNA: TGTGCCAGTAGTATAGAGCCAGGGGAGAACACTGAAGCTTTCTTT
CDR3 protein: CASSIEPGENTEAFF

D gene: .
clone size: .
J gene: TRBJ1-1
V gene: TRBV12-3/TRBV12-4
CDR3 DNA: TGTGCCAGCAGTTTCAGGGAGGGGAGCGCTGAAGCTTTCTTT
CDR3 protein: CASSFREGSAEAFF

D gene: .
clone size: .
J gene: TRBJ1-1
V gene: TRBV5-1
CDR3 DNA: TGCGCCAGCAGCCCCCGACAGGTGGCGAACACTGAAGCTTTCTTT
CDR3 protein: CASSPRQVANTEAFF

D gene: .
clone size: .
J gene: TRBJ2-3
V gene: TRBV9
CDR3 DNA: TGTGCCGGCAGGGGAGGTATGAAGGGTCAAGATACGCAGTATTTT
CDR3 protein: CAGRGGMKGQDTQYF

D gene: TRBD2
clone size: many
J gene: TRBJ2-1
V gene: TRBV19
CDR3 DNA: TGTGCCAGTAATTCTCGCGGGGGGGAGCAGTTCTTC
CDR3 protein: CASNSRGGEQFF

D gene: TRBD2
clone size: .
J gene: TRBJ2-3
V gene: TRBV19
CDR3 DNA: TGTGCCAGTAGTGACACTAGCGGGAGGTTGGATACGCAGTATTTT
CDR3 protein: CASSDTSGRLDTQYF

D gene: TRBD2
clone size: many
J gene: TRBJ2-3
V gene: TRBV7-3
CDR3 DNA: TGTGCCAGCAGCTTACAACCCCTAGCGGGAGCGGCAGATACGCAGTATTTT
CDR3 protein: CASSLQPLAGAADTQYF

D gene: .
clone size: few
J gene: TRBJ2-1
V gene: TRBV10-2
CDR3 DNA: TGCGCCAGCAGTGAAGGATTTATAATCAATGAGCAGTTCTTC
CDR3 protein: CASSEGFIINEQFF

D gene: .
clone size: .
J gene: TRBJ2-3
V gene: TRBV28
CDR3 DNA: TGTGCCAGCAGTTCTCCTAGCGAGATAGATACGCAGTATTTT
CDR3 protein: CASSSPSEIDTQYF

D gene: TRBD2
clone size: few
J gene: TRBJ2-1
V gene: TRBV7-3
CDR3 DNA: TGTGCCAGCAGCTTGACGGCCCGGCTAGCGGAGCCCTACAATGAGCAGTTCTTC
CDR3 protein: CASSLTARLAEPYNEQFF

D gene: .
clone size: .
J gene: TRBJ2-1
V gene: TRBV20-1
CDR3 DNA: TGCAGTGCTAAGACAGGGGCGGGCCGCGGGAGAGGCGCCTACAATGAGCAGTTCTTC
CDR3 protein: CSAKTGAGRGRGAYNEQFF

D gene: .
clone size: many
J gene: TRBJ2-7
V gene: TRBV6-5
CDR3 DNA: TGTGCCAGCAGTTACTCGTTCGGTAGCGAGACCTCCTACGAGCAGTACTTC
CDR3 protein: CASSYSFGSETSYEQYF

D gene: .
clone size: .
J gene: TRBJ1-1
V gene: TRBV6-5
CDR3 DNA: TGTGCCAGCAGTTACTCGACGGGGATCGGGCTGAACACTGAAGCTTTCTTT
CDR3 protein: CASSYSTGIGLNTEAFF

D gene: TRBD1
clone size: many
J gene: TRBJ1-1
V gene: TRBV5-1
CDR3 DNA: TGCGCCAGCAGCATACAGGGGGCCGGTGGCGCTTTCTTT
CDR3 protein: CASSIQGAGGAFF

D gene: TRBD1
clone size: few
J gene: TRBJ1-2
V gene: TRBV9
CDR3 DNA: TGTGCCAGCAGCGCCGGGACCCAGGAAACGGACAGGGGGCTATATTTCTATGGCTACACCTTC
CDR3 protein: CASSAGTQETDRGLYFYGYTF

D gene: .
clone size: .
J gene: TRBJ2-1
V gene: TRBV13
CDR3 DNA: TGTGCCAGCAGTCGGCGTGAGGGGGGACACAATGAGCAGTTCTTC
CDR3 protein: CASSRREGGHNEQFF

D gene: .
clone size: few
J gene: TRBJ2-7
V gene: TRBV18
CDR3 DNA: TGTGCCAGCTCACCACGCACAACCGAGCAGTACTTC
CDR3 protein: CASSPRTTEQYF

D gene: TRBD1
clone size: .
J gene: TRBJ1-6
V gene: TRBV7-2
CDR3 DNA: TGTGCCAGCAGCTCAGGACAGGGCTCACCCCTCCACTTT
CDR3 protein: CASSSGQGSPLHF

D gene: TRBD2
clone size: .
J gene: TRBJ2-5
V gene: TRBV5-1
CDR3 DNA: TGCGCCAGCAGCTTGAGCGGGGCCAAAGAGACCCAGTACTTC
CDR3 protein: CASSLSGAKETQYF

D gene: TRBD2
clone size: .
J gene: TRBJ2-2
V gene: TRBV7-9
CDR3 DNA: TGTGCCAGCAGCCCCCGGCGGGGGGCTGGAACCGGGGAGCTGTTTTTT
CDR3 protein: CASSPRRGAGTGELFF

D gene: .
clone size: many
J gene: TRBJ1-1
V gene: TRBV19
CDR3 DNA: TGTGCCAGTAGTATTCGGGGGACGCCCCGAGAAGCTTTCTTT
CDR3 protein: CASSIRGTPREAFF

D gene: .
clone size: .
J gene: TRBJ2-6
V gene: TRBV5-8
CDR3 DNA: TGTGCCAGCAGCTTGTCTTCGGGGGCTGGGGCCAACGTCCTGACTTTC
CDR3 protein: CASSLSSGAGANVLTF

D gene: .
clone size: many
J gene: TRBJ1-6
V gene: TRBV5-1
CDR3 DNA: TGCGCCAGCAGCTCGGGGCGTAATTCACCCCTCCACTTT
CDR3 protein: CASSSGRNSPLHF

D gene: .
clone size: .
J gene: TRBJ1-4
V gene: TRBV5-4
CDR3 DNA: TGTGCCAGCAGCCCGCGAGGGGGTGCAACTAATGAAAAACTGTTTTTT
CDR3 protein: CASSPRGGATNEKLFF

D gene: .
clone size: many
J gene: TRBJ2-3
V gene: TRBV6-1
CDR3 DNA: TGTGCCAGCATGAGGGTCGGTTCACGGGGTACGCAGTATTTT
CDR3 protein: CASMRVGSRGTQYF

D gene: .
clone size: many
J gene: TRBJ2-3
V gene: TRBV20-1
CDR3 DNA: TGCAGTGCCAGAGGGACGGTCCGCACAGATACGCAGTATTTT
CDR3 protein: CSARGTVRTDTQYF

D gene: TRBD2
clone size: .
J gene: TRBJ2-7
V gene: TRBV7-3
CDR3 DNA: TGTGCCAGCAGCTTAACGGGACTAGCGGACGGAGGTATCACCTACGAGCAGTACTTC
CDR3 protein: CASSLTGLADGGITYEQYF

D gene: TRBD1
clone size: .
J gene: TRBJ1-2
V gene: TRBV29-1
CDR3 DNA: TGCAGCGTACGACAGGGGGGCTATGGCTACACCTTC
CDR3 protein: CSVRQGGYGYTF

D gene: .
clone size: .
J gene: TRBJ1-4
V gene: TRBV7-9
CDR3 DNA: TGTGCCAGCAGCCCTCGGGGCACCCCTAATGAAAAACTGTTTTTT
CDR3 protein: CASSPRGTPNEKLFF

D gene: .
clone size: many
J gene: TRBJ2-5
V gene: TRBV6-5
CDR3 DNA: TGTGCCAGCAGTTACGAGGGAGTCTTAGGAGAGACCCAGTACTTC
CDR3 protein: CASSYEGVLGETQYF

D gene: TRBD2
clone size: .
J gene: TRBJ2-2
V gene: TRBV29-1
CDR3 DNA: TGCAGCGTTGGGACTAGCGACACCGGGGAGCTGTTTTTT
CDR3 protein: CSVGTSDTGELFF

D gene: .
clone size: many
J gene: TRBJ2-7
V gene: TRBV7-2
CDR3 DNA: TGTGCCAGCAGTATTAGCTCATCGATCTCCTACGAGCAGTACTTC
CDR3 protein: CASSISSSISYEQYF

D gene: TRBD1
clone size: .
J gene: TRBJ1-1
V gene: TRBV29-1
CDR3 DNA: TGCAGCGTCCAAGGGGGCGGGGCTGAAGCTTTCTTT
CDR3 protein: CSVQGGGAEAFF

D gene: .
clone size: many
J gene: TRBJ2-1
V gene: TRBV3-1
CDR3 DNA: TGTGCCAGCAGCCTGCTTGAGGAAGAGCAGTTCTTC
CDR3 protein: CASSLLEEEQFF

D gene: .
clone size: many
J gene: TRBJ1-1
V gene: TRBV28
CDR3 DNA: TGTGCCACCACCTACCGGTCGGGACAGAACACTGAAGCTTTCTTT
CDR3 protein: CATTYRSGQNTEAFF

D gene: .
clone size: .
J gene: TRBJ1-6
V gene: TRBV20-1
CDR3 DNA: TGCAGTGCTAGATCCGGGACCGGGACTTCACCCCTCCACTTT
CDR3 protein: CSARSGTGTSPLHF

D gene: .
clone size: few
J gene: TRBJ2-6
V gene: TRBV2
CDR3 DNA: TGTGCCAGCAGACGGACGGACTCTCTCGAAGCCAACGTCCTGACTTTC
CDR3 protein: CASRRTDSLEANVLTF

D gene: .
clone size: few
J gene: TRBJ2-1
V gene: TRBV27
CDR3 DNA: TGTGCCAGCAGTTTATCCCTGACCCATCCACAGCAGTTCTTC
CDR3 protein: CASSLSLTHPQQFF

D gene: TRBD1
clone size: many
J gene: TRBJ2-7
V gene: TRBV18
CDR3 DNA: TGTGCCAGCTCGTCACCCGGACAGGGGGACAACGAGCAGTACTTC
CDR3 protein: CASSSPGQGDNEQYF

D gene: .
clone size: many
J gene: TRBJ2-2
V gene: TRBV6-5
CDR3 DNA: TGTGCCAGCAGTTACTCCCGGGAGCTGTTTTTT
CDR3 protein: CASSYSRELFF

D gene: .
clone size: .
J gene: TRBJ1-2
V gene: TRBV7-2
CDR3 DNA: TGTGCCAGCAGCCTGAATGGGCGGAATTATGGCTACACCTTC
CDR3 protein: CASSLNGRNYGYTF